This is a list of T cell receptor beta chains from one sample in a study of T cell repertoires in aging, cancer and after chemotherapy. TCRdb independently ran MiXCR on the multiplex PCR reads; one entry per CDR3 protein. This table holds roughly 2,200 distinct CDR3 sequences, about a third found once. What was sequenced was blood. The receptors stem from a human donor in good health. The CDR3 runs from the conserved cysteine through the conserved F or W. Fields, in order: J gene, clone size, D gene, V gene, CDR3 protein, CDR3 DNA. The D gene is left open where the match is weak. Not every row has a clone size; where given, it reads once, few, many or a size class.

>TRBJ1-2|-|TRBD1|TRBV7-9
CVSNTGDPTF
TGTGTCAGCAACACAGGGGATCCCACCTTC
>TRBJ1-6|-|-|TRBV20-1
CSARETQLQRSPLHF
TGCAGTGCTAGAGAAACCCAGCTTCAAAGATCACCCCTCCACTTT
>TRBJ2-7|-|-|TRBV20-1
CSARVGGGSYEQYF
TGCAGTGCTAGAGTTGGAGGGGGCTCCTACGAGCAGTACTTC
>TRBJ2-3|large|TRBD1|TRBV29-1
CSVDRGASTDTQYF
TGCAGCGTCGACAGGGGCGCTAGCACAGATACGCAGTATTTT
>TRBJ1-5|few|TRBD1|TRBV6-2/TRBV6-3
CASKSTGANQPQHF
TGTGCCAGCAAGAGTACAGGGGCCAATCAGCCCCAGCATTTT
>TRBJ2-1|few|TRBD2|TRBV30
CAWRRGLATLYNEQFF
TGTGCCTGGAGGAGGGGACTAGCGACCCTTTACAATGAGCAGTTCTTC
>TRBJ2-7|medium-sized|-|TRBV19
CASSIGAGPYEQYF
TGTGCCAGTAGTATTGGGGCGGGTCCCTACGAGCAGTACTTC
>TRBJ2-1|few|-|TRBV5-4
CASSEGTSIGDEQFF
TGTGCCAGCAGCGAAGGGACGTCTATAGGGGATGAGCAGTTCTTC
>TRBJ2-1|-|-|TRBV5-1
CASSLGQASYNEQFF
TGCGCCAGCAGCTTGGGGCAGGCCTCCTACAATGAGCAGTTCTTC
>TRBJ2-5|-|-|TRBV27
CASSFGETQHF
TGTGCCAGCAGTTTCGGAGAGACCCAGCACTTC
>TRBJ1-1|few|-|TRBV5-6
CASSLAGKGLSTEAFF
TGTGCCAGCAGCTTGGCCGGGAAGGGGTTGAGCACTGAAGCTTTCTTT
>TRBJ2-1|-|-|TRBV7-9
CASSGLRPPYNEQFF
TGTGCCAGCAGCGGCCTCAGGCCTCCGTACAATGAGCAGTTCTTC
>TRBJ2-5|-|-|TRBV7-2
CASSSRASEETQYF
TGTGCCAGCAGTTCAAGGGCTAGCGAAGAGACCCAGTACTTC
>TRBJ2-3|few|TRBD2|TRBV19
CASSLAGGAGTDTQYF
TGTGCCAGTAGCCTAGCGGGAGGGGCCGGCACAGATACGCAGTATTTT
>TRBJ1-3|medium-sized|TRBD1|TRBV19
CASTTNRGINGNTIYF
TGTGCCAGTACAACTAACAGGGGGATCAATGGAAACACCATATATTTT
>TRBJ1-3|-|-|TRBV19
CASKPSGNTIYF
TGTGCCAGTAAACCCTCTGGAAACACCATATATTTT
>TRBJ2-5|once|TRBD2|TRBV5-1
CASRVASGHQETQYF
TGCGCCAGCAGGGTGGCTAGCGGACACCAAGAGACCCAGTACTTC
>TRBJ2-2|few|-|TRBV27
CASSLSKNRELFF
TGTGCCAGCAGCCTGTCCAAAAACCGGGAGCTGTTTTTT
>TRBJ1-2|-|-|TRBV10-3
CAISESGAGYTF
TGTGCCATCAGTGAGTCTGGGGCTGGCTACACCTTC
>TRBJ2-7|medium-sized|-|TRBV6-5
CASRNTPGPGGEQYF
TGTGCCAGCAGGAACACTCCGGGACCTGGGGGCGAGCAGTACTTC
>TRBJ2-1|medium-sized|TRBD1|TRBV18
CASSPPAGGNEQFF
TGTGCCAGCTCACCACCGGCAGGGGGCAATGAGCAGTTCTTC
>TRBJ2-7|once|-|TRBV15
CATSRVRGNPEQYF
TGTGCCACCAGCAGAGTAAGAGGGAATCCCGAGCAGTACTTC
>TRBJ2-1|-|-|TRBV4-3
CASSQEARGGRAQFF
TGCGCCAGCAGCCAAGAAGCTCGTGGGGGGCGGGCGCAGTTCTTC
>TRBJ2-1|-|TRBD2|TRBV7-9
CASSIGLAGYNEQFF
TGTGCCAGCAGTATTGGACTAGCGGGCTACAATGAGCAGTTCTTC
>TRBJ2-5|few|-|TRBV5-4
CASSPDRGQETQYF
TGTGCCAGCAGTCCAGACAGAGGACAAGAGACCCAGTACTTC
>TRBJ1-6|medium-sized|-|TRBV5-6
CASSLDGTIGSPLHF
TGTGCCAGCAGCTTGGATGGGACTATTGGTTCACCCCTCCACTTT
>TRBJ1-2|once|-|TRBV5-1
CASSLDLGPAGGYTF
TGCGCCAGCAGCTTGGACTTGGGCCCGGCGGGGGGCTACACCTTC
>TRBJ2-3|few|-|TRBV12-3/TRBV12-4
CASSLREVTDTQYF
TGTGCCAGCAGTCTCAGGGAAGTCACAGATACGCAGTATTTT
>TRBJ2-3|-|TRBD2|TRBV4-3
CASSQDPWGLGTDTQYF
TGCGCCAGCAGCCAAGATCCGTGGGGACTAGGCACAGATACGCAGTATTTT
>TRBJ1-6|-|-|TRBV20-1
CSARQGNSPLHF
TGCAGTGCTAGGCAGGGAAATTCACCCCTCCACTTT
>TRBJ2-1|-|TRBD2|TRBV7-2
CASSLGGLEDNEQFF
TGTGCCAGCAGCTTAGGGGGACTAGAGGACAATGAGCAGTTCTTC
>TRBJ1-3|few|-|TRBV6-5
CASSEEPGGYPSRNTIYF
TGTGCCAGCAGTGAAGAACCAGGCGGGTATCCGAGCAGAAACACCATATATTTT
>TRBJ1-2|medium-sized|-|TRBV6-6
CASSYVQNYGYTF
TGTGCCAGCAGTTACGTCCAAAACTATGGCTACACCTTC
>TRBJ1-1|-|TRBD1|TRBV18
CASSEGQGGRTEAFF
TGTGCCAGCTCAGAGGGACAGGGAGGTAGGACTGAAGCTTTCTTT
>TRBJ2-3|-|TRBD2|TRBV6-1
CASSGGLAGVVDTQYF
TGTGCCAGCAGTGGAGGACTAGCGGGAGTTGTAGATACGCAGTATTTT
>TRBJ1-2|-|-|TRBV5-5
CASSPRISFHGYTF
TGTGCCAGCAGCCCCAGGATCTCGTTCCATGGCTACACCTTC
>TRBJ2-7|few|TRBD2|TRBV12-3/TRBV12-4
CASRYTGTSGSKRRGLPREQYF
TGTGCCAGCAGATACACCGGGACTAGCGGGAGTAAAAGACGGGGTCTACCTCGAGAGCAGTACTTC
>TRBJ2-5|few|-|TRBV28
CASSLTSGDQYF
TGTGCCAGCAGTTTAACCTCAGGGGACCAGTACTTC
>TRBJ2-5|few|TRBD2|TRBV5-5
CASSLASGWETQYF
TGTGCCAGCAGCTTGGCTAGCGGTTGGGAGACCCAGTACTTC
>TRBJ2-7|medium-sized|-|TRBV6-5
CASSYSSSYEQYF
TGTGCCAGCAGTTACTCGAGCTCCTACGAGCAGTACTTC
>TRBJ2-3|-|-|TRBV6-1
CASTTGSEDTQYF
TGTGCCAGCACAACAGGGTCAGAGGATACGCAGTATTTT
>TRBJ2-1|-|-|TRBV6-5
CASTRALNEQFF
TGTGCCAGCACTAGGGCGCTAAATGAGCAGTTCTTC
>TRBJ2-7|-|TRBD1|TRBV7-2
CASSWGQGRHEQYF
TGTGCCAGCAGCTGGGGACAGGGGAGGCACGAGCAGTACTTC
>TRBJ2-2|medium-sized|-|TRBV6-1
CASRRDISTNTGELFF
TGTGCCAGCAGGCGGGACATTAGTACGAACACCGGGGAGCTGTTTTTT
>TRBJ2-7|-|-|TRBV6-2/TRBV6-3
CASRGGVSSYEQYF
TGTGCCAGCAGGGGCGGAGTGAGTTCCTACGAGCAGTACTTC
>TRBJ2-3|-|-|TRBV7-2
CASTQGPSTDTQYF
TGTGCCAGCACTCAAGGGCCGAGCACAGATACGCAGTATTTT
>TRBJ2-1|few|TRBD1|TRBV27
CASRLGTGGVYNEQFF
TGTGCCAGCAGGCTAGGGACAGGGGGTGTCTACAATGAGCAGTTCTTC
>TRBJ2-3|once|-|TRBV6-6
CASSDAGSTDTQYF
TGTGCCAGCAGTGATGCGGGAAGCACAGATACGCAGTATTTT
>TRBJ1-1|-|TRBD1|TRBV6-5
CASSSARTGGDPEAFF
TGTGCCAGCAGTTCCGCCCGGACAGGGGGCGACCCTGAAGCTTTCTTT
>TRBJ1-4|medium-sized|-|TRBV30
CAWITHLLWNEKLFF
TGTGCCTGGATCACCCACCTACTTTGGAATGAAAAACTGTTTTTT
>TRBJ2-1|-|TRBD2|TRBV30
CACYPGGHEQFF
TGTGCCTGTTACCCGGGGGGGCATGAGCAGTTCTTC
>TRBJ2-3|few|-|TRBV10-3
CAISESTGTDTQYF
TGTGCCATCAGTGAGTCGACCGGTACCGATACGCAGTATTTT
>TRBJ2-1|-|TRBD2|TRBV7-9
CASSPGTSGSWEEQFF
TGTGCCAGCAGCCCCGGGACTAGCGGGAGCTGGGAGGAGCAGTTCTTC
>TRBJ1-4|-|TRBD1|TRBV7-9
CASSQRQTGVIEKLFF
TGTGCCAGCAGCCAAAGACAGACAGGGGTCATCGAAAAACTGTTTTTT
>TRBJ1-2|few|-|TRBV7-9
CASSLREGGYTF
TGTGCCAGCAGCTTAAGGGAGGGTGGCTACACCTTC
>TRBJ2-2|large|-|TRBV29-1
CSVEDPRYTGELFF
TGCAGCGTTGAAGACCCCAGATACACCGGGGAGCTGTTTTTT
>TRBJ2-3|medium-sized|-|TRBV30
CAWSAGRLRTDTQYF
TGTGCCTGGAGTGCCGGCAGACTGAGGACAGATACGCAGTATTTT
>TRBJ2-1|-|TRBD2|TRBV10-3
CAITRLAGSSYNEQFF
TGTGCCATCACCAGACTAGCGGGGAGCTCCTACAATGAGCAGTTCTTC
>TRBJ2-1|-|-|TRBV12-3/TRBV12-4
CASRSGLGGYNEQFF
TGTGCCAGCAGGTCTGGACTAGGGGGCTACAATGAGCAGTTCTTC
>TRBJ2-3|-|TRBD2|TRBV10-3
CAIRPRTSTGDTQYF
TGTGCCATCAGGCCAAGGACTAGCACGGGAGATACGCAGTATTTT